This entry describes one TCR beta chain. It lacks a known antigen. One base away there is no much larger clone; base qualities are not given. The data derive from a study of cytomegalovirus exposure and HLA in healthy donors (TCRdb year 2017). Regarding the complete study: According to an earlier analysis of a few hundred of the donors, 200 million or so T cells yielded roughly 110 million unique TCR beta sequences and 276 Gb of sequence data. Roughly 310 gigabases of sequencing data and 70 million to 85 million unique TCR sequences were included in an early release covering roughly 600 HLA-typed donors. Among the roughly 400 genotyped donors, about 83% belonged to the genetic ancestry cluster associated with self-reported Caucasian donors. The study aimed to test whether signatures of past pathogen exposure could be identified by cataloging public T cell receptors. The T cell repertoires of about 700 subjects were profiled by immunosequencing and related to cytomegalovirus serostatus. Besides the first cohort of under 700 subjects, a separate validation cohort made up of over 100 different subjects was used. To predict cytomegalovirus infection status, the study brought together high-throughput TCR immunosequencing, statistical association of individual TCRs with disease status, and machine learning. In a later analysis, previously published TCR beta repertoires from 600 to 850 donors were re-analyzed and high-resolution HLA genotyping was added so that TCR occurrence patterns could be studied. Rather than drawing on any new phenotypic data, the later analysis identified candidate immune exposures from TCR beta sequences and the way those sequences occurred across donors. In an earlier analysis of roughly 600 of the donors, high-throughput TCR beta sequencing was used to judge whether each TCR beta V gene segment behaved as functional or pseudogenic. Donor age, sex, ethnicity and CMV serostatus were compiled alongside the repertoire data. A later genetic analysis used genome-wide SNP genotypes for about 60% of the roughly 700 donors, treating that subset as a discovery cohort. All discovery cohort repertoires had been generated using a single sequencing platform. Both class I and class II loci were covered by HLA typing, at four-digit resolution. Typing coverage varied by locus: 629-630 donors for A, B, C, DRB1 and DQB1; roughly 500 for DQA1; about 570 for DPA1; 450 to 480 for DPB1. Five DR-DQ haplotypes were treated as single units for association and clustering because of strong linkage in the cohort. Among about 400 genotyped donors of the cohort, an average of around 220,000 unique TCR beta nucleotide sequences was sequenced per donor, of which about 18% were non-productive. The research as a whole found: In a later genetic analysis, a missense DCLRE1C variant was associated with V-gene and J-gene trimming of TCR beta chains, and the association was replicated in an independent cohort. The sequencing pipeline was judged likely to have produced a cluster of highly shared sequence variants as a technical artifact. Because counts were too low, 15 to 20 rarely observed V segments, including chromosome 9 orphons, were excluded from the earlier analysis of 587 of the donors. In vitro tests confirmed that three of the cytomegalovirus-associated TCR beta chains recognize cytomegalovirus antigens. An earlier analysis of approximately 570 of the donors showed that most TCR beta V segments appeared in productive rearrangements either about 90% or about 30% of the time, which broadly matched IMGT annotations. A further reported finding was that TCR beta sequences accurately predicted the HLA-A and HLA-B alleles for most subjects in the first cohort. In the study, 150 to 200 TCR beta chains were listed as associated with cytomegalovirus. According to a later analysis, most CMV-associated TCR beta chains appeared to be HLA-restricted, and the HLA associations seemed to be driven largely by CMV exposure. While some public TCRs were present in many individuals, most TCR sequences turned up only very rarely across donors. The classifier was reported to diagnose cytomegalovirus status with high specificity and sensitivity in both the original and validation cohorts. In a later genetic analysis, fewer N-insertions in productive TCRs were reported among donors in an Asian-associated ancestry cluster than the roughly 640-donor mean. Correlated functional status among segregating V segments might be attributable to linkage disequilibrium, but an unknown experimental factor could not be ruled out. In a later analysis, HLA-associated TCR beta chains showed more clonal expansion and lower generation probabilities than non-associated chains that were equally common. A later analysis reported that several top co-occurrence clusters appeared linked to parvovirus B19, influenza, CMV and Epstein-Barr virus. Strong co-occurrence of HLA alleles, especially DR and DQ, made assigning TCR associations to individual alleles difficult. In a later analysis, TCR association rates were found to vary across HLA loci, with the most associated TCRs seen for DRB1 alleles and the fewest for HLA-C alleles. For the cohort, immune exposure information was limited to CMV serostatus. According to the authors, the approach could potentially be generalized to other disease states and immunological phenotypes. Presence/absence analyses assumed roughly uniform sequencing depth across donors, an assumption that may not hold. Because some donors lacked HLA typing at each locus, the association tests relied only on the typed subset. At a false discovery rate of 0.05, a later analysis linked around 15,000 TCR beta sequences to specific HLA alleles. Some IMGT-functional V segments, including TRBV6-2 and TRBV6-3, could not be told apart with the 87-base-pair reads, so those segments were excluded. In this cohort, only TCR beta chains were sequenced, and detectable features were limited by the absence of alpha or paired-chain data.

The cohort comprised 670 or so healthy bone marrow donors. At the time of sampling, every cohort member was nominally healthy, though immune exposures that went unrecorded were likely present. CMV serostatus was positive for almost 300 and negative for about 50% of the roughly 700 cohort members, and was not recorded for this donor. Each donor provided a peripheral blood sample, and peripheral blood mononuclear cells were used for TCR beta sequencing. Genomic DNA extraction from the blood cell samples was performed with the Qiagen DNeasy Blood Extraction Kit. V and J lose 7 bases and 2 bases, and a span of 18 bases separates them. The germline V gene (reference sequence) sets CDR1 to LNHDA and CDR2 to SQIVND. The CDR3 numbers 15 residues from cysteine through phenylalanine. Just the 45-base CDR3 DNA is kept, in frame starting at base 1. Receptor amplification or capture employed the immunoSEQ multiplex PCR assay. For the multiplex PCR, a mixture combining 60 forward primers for TCR Vbeta segments and 13 reverse primers for TCR Jbeta segments was used. Amplification of the CDR3 region of rearranged TCR beta genes was performed with a multiplex PCR assay on genomic DNA. On the Illumina HiSeq System, the amplified TCR beta libraries were sequenced as 87-base-pair reads. The authors processed their data as follows. A later analysis counted tens of millions of unique TCR beta chains across the 666 repertoires, and some 12 million of these chains were shared by at least two donors. Raw reads were error-corrected and collapsed into unique sequences by a nearest-neighbor algorithm in which closely related sequences were merged to remove PCR and sequencing errors. CDR3 sequences were aligned to IMGT reference sequences to assign V, D and J gene segments. Each retained sequence needed at least a six-nucleotide match to both a V gene segment and a J gene segment. A rearrangement was called productive if the CDR3 had no stop codons and remained in frame with V and J, and every other rearrangement was called non-productive. Following IMGT convention, CDR3 was defined as the stretch from the second conserved V-encoded cysteine up to the conserved J-encoded phenylalanine. Sequences without an unambiguous match to a single V gene segment were excluded from the earlier analysis of 450 to 750 of the donors. In an earlier analysis of a few hundred of the donors, V segments were called functional above 56.7% productive rearrangements and were called segregating when the between-donor standard deviation exceeded 5%. A statistical classification framework was built for diagnosing cytomegalovirus status from the catalog of TCR beta chain sequences. In a later analysis, TCR nucleotide sequences were compared against IMGT/GENE-DB human TR gene sequences so that V and J genes could be assigned. The TCRdist pipeline was used in a later analysis to assign CDR3 sequences and most-parsimonious VDJ recombination scenarios. A later analysis defined each TCR beta chain by its CDR3 amino acid sequence plus V-gene family, and excluded reads lacking a unique V-gene family. A later analysis removed roughly 590 highly shared, low-generation-probability nucleotide sequences to deal with suspected cross-contamination and a sequencing artifact. For each public chain, a later analysis derived a clonal expansion index from normalized ranks of inferred template counts within each repertoire. Generation probabilities in a later analysis came from a VDJ recombination model fitted to out-of-frame rearrangements, and those results were checked against IGoR. In a later analysis, hypergeometric tests were used to score TCR-TCR, TCR-HLA and TCR-CMV co-occurrence, with a repertoire-size bias correction applied to TCR pairs. To estimate false discovery rates, a later analysis permuted the HLA or CMV assignments 20 times. In a later analysis, co-occurring TCRs were grouped with DBSCAN, and TCRdist sequence similarity was added when clustering was performed within HLA-allele-positive subsets. For co-occurrence clustering, repertoires with fewer than 30,000 or more than 120,000 public chains were excluded, along with four or five repertoires with anomalous nucleotide sharing. TCRdb's version of the immuneACCESS table is confined to in-frame rearrangements and falls short of the full clone set. An unresolved V gene accounts for under half of the shortfall where checked; the remainder is of unknown origin. V, J and clone size are those of that table, while D and trimming were read from the DNA. The sample has more than 90,000 clones on record, more than 75% of them singletons. The leading ten clones occupy 6.5% to 8.5% of the sample.

The sample taken for sequencing was PBMCs. In this chain, TRBV19 is recombined with TRBJ2-7; a weak D assignment points to TRBD2 (5 bases agree). The sequence came from a human donor in good health. In nucleotides, the sequence is TGTGCCAGTAACTCGGACGGGCACGGGGCCTACGAGCAGTACTTC. This gives the protein CASNSDGHGAYEQYF. The variable domain in full, with residues beyond the CDR3 obtained from the reference TRBV19 and TRBJ2-7 genes, is DGGITQSPKYLFRKEGQNVTLSCEQNLNHDAMYWYRQDPGQGLRLIYYSQIVNDFQKGDIAEGYSVSREKKESFPLTVTSAQKNPTAFYLCASNSDGHGAYEQYFGPGTRLTVT.